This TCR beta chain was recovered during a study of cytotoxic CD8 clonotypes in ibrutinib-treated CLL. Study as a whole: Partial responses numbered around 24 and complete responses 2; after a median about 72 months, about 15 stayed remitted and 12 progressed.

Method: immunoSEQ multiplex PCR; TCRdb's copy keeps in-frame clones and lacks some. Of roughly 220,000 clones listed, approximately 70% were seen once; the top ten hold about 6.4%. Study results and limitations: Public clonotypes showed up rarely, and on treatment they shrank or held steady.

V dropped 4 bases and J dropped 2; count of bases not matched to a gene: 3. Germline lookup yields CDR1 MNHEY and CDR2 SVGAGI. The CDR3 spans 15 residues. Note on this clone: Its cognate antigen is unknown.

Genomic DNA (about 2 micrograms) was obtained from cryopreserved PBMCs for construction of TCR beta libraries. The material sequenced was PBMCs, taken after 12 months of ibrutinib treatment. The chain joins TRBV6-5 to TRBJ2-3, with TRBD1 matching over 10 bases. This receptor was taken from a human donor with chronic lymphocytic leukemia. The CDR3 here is CASSFRQGATDTQYF. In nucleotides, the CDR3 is TGTGCCAGCAGTTTTAGACAGGGGGCCACAGATACGCAGTATTTT.